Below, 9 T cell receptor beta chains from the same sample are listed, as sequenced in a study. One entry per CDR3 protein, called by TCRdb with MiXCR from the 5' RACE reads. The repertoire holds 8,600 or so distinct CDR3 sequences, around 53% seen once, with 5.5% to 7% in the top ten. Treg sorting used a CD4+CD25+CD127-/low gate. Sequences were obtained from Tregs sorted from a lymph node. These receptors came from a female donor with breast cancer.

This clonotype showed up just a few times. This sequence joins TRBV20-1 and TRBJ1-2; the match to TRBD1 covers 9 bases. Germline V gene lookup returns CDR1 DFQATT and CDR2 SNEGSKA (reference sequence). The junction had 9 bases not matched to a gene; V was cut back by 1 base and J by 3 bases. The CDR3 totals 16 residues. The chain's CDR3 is CSARVTGGRRDYGYTF. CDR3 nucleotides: TGCAGTGCTAGAGTTACAGGGGGCAGGAGGGACTATGGCTACACCTTC.

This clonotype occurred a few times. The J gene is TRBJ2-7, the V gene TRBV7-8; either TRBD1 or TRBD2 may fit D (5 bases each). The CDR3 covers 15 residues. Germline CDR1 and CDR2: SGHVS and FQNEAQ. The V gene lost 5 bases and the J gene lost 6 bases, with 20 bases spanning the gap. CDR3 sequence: CASSELKGPLPEQYV. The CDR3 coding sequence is TGTGCCAGCAGCGAGTTAAAGGGACCGTTGCCCGAGCAGTACGTC.

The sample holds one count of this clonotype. CDR3 loop: CAILPSGANVLTF. The CDR3 DNA is TGTGCCATCCTCCCCTCTGGGGCCAACGTCCTGACTTTC. V gene TRBV10-3 combines with J gene TRBJ2-6, with D unclear. The V gene lost 8 bases and the J gene lost 0 bases, with 5 bases spanning the gap. Germline values: CDR1 ENHRY, CDR2 SYGVKD. The CDR3 consists of 13 residues.

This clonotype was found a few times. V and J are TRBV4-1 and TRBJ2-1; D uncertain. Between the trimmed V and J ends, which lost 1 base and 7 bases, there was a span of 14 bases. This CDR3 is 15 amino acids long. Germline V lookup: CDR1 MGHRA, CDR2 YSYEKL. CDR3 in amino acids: CASSQGSFMRNEQFF. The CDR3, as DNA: TGCGCCAGCAGCCAAGGGTCCTTTATGAGAAATGAGCAGTTCTTC.

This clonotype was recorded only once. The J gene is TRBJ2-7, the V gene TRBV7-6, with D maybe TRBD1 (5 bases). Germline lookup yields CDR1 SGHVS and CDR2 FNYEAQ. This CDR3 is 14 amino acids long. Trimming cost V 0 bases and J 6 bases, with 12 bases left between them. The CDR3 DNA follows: TGTGCCAGCAGCTTAGCTACCTGGGGCTCCGAGCAGTACTTC. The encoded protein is CASSLATWGSEQYF.

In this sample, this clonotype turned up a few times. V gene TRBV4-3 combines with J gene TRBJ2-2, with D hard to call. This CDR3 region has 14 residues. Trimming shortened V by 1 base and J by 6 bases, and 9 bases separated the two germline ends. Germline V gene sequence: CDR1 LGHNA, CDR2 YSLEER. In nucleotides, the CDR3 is TGCGCCAGCAGCCAAGGTTCGACCTCCGGGGAGCTGTTTTTT. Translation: CASSQGSTSGELFF.

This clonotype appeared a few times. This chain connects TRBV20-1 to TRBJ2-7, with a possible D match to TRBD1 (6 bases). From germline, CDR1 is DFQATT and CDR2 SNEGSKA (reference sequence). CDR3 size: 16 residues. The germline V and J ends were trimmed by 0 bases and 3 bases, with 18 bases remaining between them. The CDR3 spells CSARDLKRTVNYEQYF. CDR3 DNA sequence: TGCAGTGCTAGAGATTTAAAGCGGACAGTAAACTACGAGCAGTACTTC.

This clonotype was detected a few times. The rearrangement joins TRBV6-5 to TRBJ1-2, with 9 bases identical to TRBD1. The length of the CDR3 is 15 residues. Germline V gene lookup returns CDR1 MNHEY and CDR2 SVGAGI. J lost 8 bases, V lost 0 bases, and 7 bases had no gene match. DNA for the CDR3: TGTGCCAGCAGTTACTCGGAGACAGGGGGGGACGGCTACACCTTC. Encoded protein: CASSYSETGGDGYTF.

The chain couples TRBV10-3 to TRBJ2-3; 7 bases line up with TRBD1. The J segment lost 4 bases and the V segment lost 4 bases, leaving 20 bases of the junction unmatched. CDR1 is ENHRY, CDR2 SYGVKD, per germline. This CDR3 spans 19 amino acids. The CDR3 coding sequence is TGTGCCATCAGTGCCGGGACAGACTCGTCCCAAACACAAGCAGATACGCAGTATTTT. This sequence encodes CAISAGTDSSQTQADTQYF.